These 30 T cell receptor beta chains came from one sample sequenced in a study of T cells expressing NK-cell markers. TCRdb reanalyzed the 5' RACE reads, giving one entry per CDR3 protein sequence and no DNA. The specimen's table records 350,000 to 450,000 distinct CDR3 sequences. The sequenced material came from blood T cells: a sorted CD56 or NKG2C T cell subset, CD4+ or CD8+ T cells, or bulk PBMC T cells (not recorded which). The receptors originated from a man aged 18-69 years in good health.

The chain couples TRBV6-1 to TRBJ1-1; TCRdb lists TRBD1, though no DNA is available to test this call. Germline V CDR1 and CDR2: MNHNS, SASEGT. The CDR3 loop spans 14 amino acids. The CDR3 is CASSSGRFNTEAFF.

This chain connects TRBV7-2 to TRBJ2-1. The CDR3 spans 12 residues. CDR1 is SGHTA and CDR2 is FQGNSA in the germline V gene. The CDR3 sequence: CASSYKDSEQFF. The full variable domain, in which reference TRBV7-2 and TRBJ2-1 provide the parts outside the CDR3, is GAGVSQSPSNKVTEKGKDVELRCDPISGHTALYWYRQSLGQGLEFLIYFQGNSAPDKSGLPSDRFSAERTGGSVSTLTIQRTQQEDSAVYLCASSYKDSEQFFGPGTRLTVL.

The gene calls are TRBV25-1 and TRBJ2-5; the D call of TRBD2 rests on TCRdb alone, since no DNA is present to check it. The CDR3 runs 14 residues. Looked up from germline, CDR1 is MGHDK and CDR2 is SYGVNS. The CDR3 spells CASSEAEAFLSQYF.

CDR3 amino acids: CASSPQGLAFYNEQFF. V usage is TRBV6-1 and J usage is TRBJ2-1; TCRdb outputs TRBD2, but without DNA this stays unchecked. This CDR3 spans 16 amino acids. Germline V lookup: CDR1 MNHNS, CDR2 SASEGT.

V gene TRBV7-2 combines with J gene TRBJ2-3. The CDR3 contains 15 residues. The germline V gene encodes CDR1 SGHTA and CDR2 FQGNSA. CDR3 region: CASSLVYDLTDTQYF.

This chain joins TRBV7-2 and TRBJ2-4; the TCRdb call, TRBD2, lacks DNA for checking. The germline CDR1 and CDR2 sequences are SGHTA and FQGNSA. CDR3 length: 16 residues. The CDR3 sequence: CASSLALRGGENIQYF.

Here the CDR3 reads CSARRGGEVFSGELFF. The chain combines TRBV20-1 with TRBJ2-2; TCRdb indicates TRBD1, and absent DNA this call remains unverified. The CDR3 loop spans 16 amino acids. Looked up from germline, CDR1 is DFQATT and CDR2 is SNEGSKA (reference sequence).

The V call is TRBV27, the J call TRBJ2-1; TCRdb picks TRBD2, but there is no DNA to check that call. The CDR3 is 15 residues long. The germline V gene has CDR1 MNHEY and CDR2 SMNVEV (reference sequence). CDR3 protein: CASRAGTSGYNEQFF.

This rearrangement joins TRBV6-1 to TRBJ2-3; with no DNA, the TCRdb D assignment of TRBD2 cannot be verified. Germline V gene sequence: CDR1 MNHNS, CDR2 SASEGT. The CDR3 is made up of 16 amino acids. The CDR3 sequence is CASRGLAGVFKDTQYF.

The chain is built from TRBV2 and TRBJ2-3. The CDR3 covers 14 residues. Germline V gene lookup returns CDR1 SNHLY and CDR2 FYNNEI. The CDR3 protein is CASREITSTDTQYF. Full variable domain (missing parts from reference TRBV2 and TRBJ2-3): EPEVTQTPSHQVTQMGQEVILRCVPISNHLYFYWYRQILGQKVEFLVSFYNNEISEKSEIFDDQFSVERPDGSNFTLKIRSTKLEDSAMYFCASREITSTDTQYFGPGTRLTVL.

The rearrangement joins TRBV24-1 to TRBJ2-1; TCRdb's D gene call, TRBD1, goes unchecked for lack of DNA. This CDR3 region has 14 residues. The V gene's germline CDR1 is KGHDR and CDR2 SFDVKD. The CDR3 sequence: CATTASGPYNEQFF.

The chain links TRBV5-1 to TRBJ2-5; the D call of TRBD1 rests on TCRdb alone, since no DNA is present to check it. The CDR3 sequence is 14 residues long. The germline gives CDR1 SGHRS, CDR2 YFSETQ. The CDR3 loop is CASTRTGDQETQYF.

The chain has TRBV12-2 and TRBJ2-3; the D gene TCRdb calls, TRBD2, cannot be checked with no DNA. TRBV12-2 is described as a pseudogene. The CDR3 covers 14 residues. The CDR3 sequence is CASRGLTGTDTQYF.

The V gene is TRBV6-1, the J gene TRBJ2-3. The CDR3 length is 14 residues. From germline, CDR1 is MNHNS and CDR2 SASEGT. This CDR3 reads CASSEAPTSDTQYF.

This chain joins TRBV6-1 and TRBJ2-1; with no DNA, the TCRdb D assignment of TRBD1 cannot be verified. The CDR3 extends over 14 amino acids. The germline V gene encodes CDR1 MNHNS and CDR2 SASEGT. The CDR3 sequence: CASSILQGPNEQFF.

The V and J genes are TRBV18 and TRBJ2-3; TCRdb selects TRBD1, and the lack of DNA leaves this call unchecked. CDR1 KGHSH and CDR2 LQKENI come from the germline V gene. This CDR3 is 16 amino acids long. CDR3 amino acids: CASSRDRATSTDTQYF.

The chain carries TRBV2 and TRBJ1-1. Germline V CDR1 and CDR2: SNHLY, FYNNEI. This CDR3 has 12 amino acids. This CDR3 is CATSRTDLEAFF.

This chain uses TRBV18 with TRBJ1-3; as DNA is missing, the TRBD1 call by TCRdb cannot be tested. Germline V lookup: CDR1 KGHSH, CDR2 LQKENI. This CDR3 spans 14 amino acids. CDR3 region: CASSSRTGSDTIYF.

The chain carries TRBV6-5 and TRBJ1-2; the D gene TCRdb calls, TRBD1, cannot be checked with no DNA. The CDR3 covers 18 residues. The germline V gene encodes CDR1 MNHEY and CDR2 SVGAGI. CDR3 sequence reads: CASSYTSTGGDSMRGYTF.

This chain links TRBV2 with TRBJ2-3; TCRdb's D call, TRBD1, is unchecked because there is no DNA. The CDR3 consists of 12 residues. Germline loops: CDR1 SNHLY, CDR2 FYNNEI. CDR3 in amino acids: CATTQGPDTQYF.

This rearrangement joins TRBV9 to TRBJ2-2; TCRdb lists TRBD1, though no DNA is available to test this call. The CDR3 runs to 19 residues. The germline V gene encodes CDR1 SGDLS and CDR2 YYNGEE. The CDR3: CASSVRKPGTQNTGELFFF.

CDR3 region: CASSRQAGAGETQYF. V gene TRBV7-3 combines with J gene TRBJ2-5; with no DNA, the TCRdb D assignment of TRBD2 cannot be verified. The CDR3 is 15 amino acids. Germline loops: CDR1 SGHTA, CDR2 FQGTGA.

The chain recombines TRBV29-1 with TRBJ2-1; TCRdb reports TRBD1, a call that lacks DNA to check it against. This CDR3 spans 11 amino acids. The germline CDR1 and CDR2 sequences are SQVTM and ANQGSEA. The CDR3 protein is CSTRGGDEQFF.

J is TRBJ2-5 and V is TRBV7-2. Germline values: CDR1 SGHTA, CDR2 FQGNSA. This CDR3 has 14 residues. CDR3: CASSLGYIQETQYF.

The genes are TRBV3-1 and TRBJ2-1; with no DNA, the TCRdb D assignment of TRBD2 cannot be verified. The CDR3 contains 16 residues. CDR1 is LGHDT, CDR2 YNNKEL, per germline (reference sequence). This chain's CDR3 is CASSQVSKALYNEQFF.

This sequence joins TRBV20-1 and TRBJ1-6. Germline V gene lookup returns CDR1 DFQATT and CDR2 SNEGSKA (reference sequence). The CDR3 contains 15 residues. This CDR3 is CSARALSGTGSPLHF.

The rearrangement links TRBV12-3 or TRBV12-4 to TRBJ2-5. The CDR3 sequence is 16 residues long. The CDR3 loop reads CASSFRRSFLGETQYF.

This chain joins TRBV7-3 and TRBJ2-3. Germline assignment: CDR1 SGHTA and CDR2 FQGTGA. This CDR3 spans 13 amino acids. CDR3 protein: CASSFQTDDTQYF.

The rearrangement links TRBV11-2 to TRBJ1-1. Looked up from germline, CDR1 is SGHAT and CDR2 is FQNNGV. The CDR3 covers 14 residues. The CDR3 loop reads CASSFRDSGAEAFF.

V is TRBV3-1 and J is TRBJ2-1; lacking DNA, the TRBD2 call made by TCRdb goes unchecked. The CDR3 loop spans 16 amino acids. Germline V gene sequence: CDR1 LGHDT, CDR2 YNNKEL (reference sequence). CDR3 amino acids: CASSQGGGGAAYEQFF.